What follows are 20 T cell receptor beta chains derived from one specimen sequenced in a study of shared clonotypes between healthy human individuals. Assay: immunoSEQ multiplex PCR; the TCRdb copy retains only in-frame clones and omits some. The sample consists of roughly 1,500,000 clones, approximately 98% of them appearing once. The sample comprised naive CD4+ T cells sorted from blood. Subset defined: CD45RA+ positively selected. These receptors originate from a man in his thirties or forties in good health.

The rearrangement uses TRBV11-2 and TRBJ1-1, with 9 bases fitting TRBD1. CDR3 length equals 15 residues. After removal of 5 bases from V and 4 bases from J, the junction contained 8 bases not matched to a gene. Germline V gives CDR1 SGHAT, CDR2 FQNNGV. The CDR3 loop reads CASSRDRVLSTEAFF. CDR3 bases: TGTGCCAGCAGCCGGGACAGGGTTTTGAGCACTGAAGCTTTCTTT.

This chain uses TRBV11-2 with TRBJ2-7; the match to TRBD2 covers 7 bases. Trimming cost V 5 bases and J 3 bases; bases outside gene matches: 10. The CDR3 loop spans 15 amino acids. Germline V gives CDR1 SGHAT, CDR2 FQNNGV. The CDR3 sequence is CASSLRAAGSYEQYF. As DNA, the CDR3 is TGTGCCAGCAGCCTCCGGGCAGCGGGGAGCTACGAGCAGTACTTC.

This chain links TRBV7-2 with TRBJ2-1, with 8 bases identical to TRBD1. This CDR3 is built from 15 residues. V lost 1 base, J lost 8 bases, and 7 bases stayed unmatched. CDR1 is SGHTA and CDR2 is FQGNSA in the germline V gene. As DNA, the CDR3 is TGTGCCAGCAGCTTAGAGAGGGACAGGTTCTATGAGCAGTTCTTC. Translated: CASSLERDRFYEQFF.

This chain uses TRBV19 with TRBJ2-5; 10 bases are shared with TRBD1. The CDR3 is 16 residues long. V dropped 3 bases and J dropped 5; count of bases not matched to a gene: 9. From germline, CDR1 is LNHDA and CDR2 SQIVND (reference sequence). CDR3 sequence: CASSMARQGAVETQYF. The CDR3 DNA follows: TGTGCCAGTAGTATGGCTCGACAGGGGGCGGTGGAGACCCAGTACTTC.

V is TRBV19 and J is TRBJ1-2; the D gene is possibly TRBD1 (6 bases). Trimming pared 1 base from V and 4 bases from J, leaving 10 bases between. Germline V CDR1 and CDR2: LNHDA, SQIVND (reference sequence). The CDR3 contains 14 residues. The CDR3 here is CASSIADSFYGYTF. CDR3 in DNA: TGTGCCAGTAGTATAGCGGACAGCTTCTATGGCTACACCTTC.

The rearrangement uses TRBV7-9 and TRBJ2-7; TRBD2 agrees at 11 bases. V dropped 0 bases and J dropped 2; count of bases not matched to a gene: 9. Germline CDR1 and CDR2: SEHNR and FQNEAQ (reference sequence). The CDR3 has 18 residues. The CDR3 region is CASSLASGGLAAPYEQYF. DNA of the CDR3: TGTGCCAGCAGCTTAGCTTCGGGGGGACTAGCGGCCCCCTACGAGCAGTACTTC.

On this clone: The same CDR3 arises from other DNA sequences in this sample as well. The chain carries TRBV5-4 and TRBJ2-2; D ambiguous. V lost 3 bases to trimming and J lost 1 base, with 4 bases between them. This CDR3 has 13 residues. Germline-derived CDR1 and CDR2 are SGHNT and YYREEE (reference sequence). CDR3 region: CASSSQNTGELFF. The CDR3 DNA is TGTGCCAGCAGCTCACAGAACACCGGGGAGCTGTTTTTT.

The table lists this clone with a count of one. V gene TRBV5-4 combines with J gene TRBJ2-7; TRBD1 matches 8 bases. CDR3 length equals 14 residues. Unmatched junction bases numbered 8, after V lost 4 bases and J lost 5 bases. Germline loops: CDR1 SGHNT, CDR2 YYREEE (reference sequence). The CDR3 is CASSPRRGRDEQYF. The CDR3 nucleotides read TGTGCCAGCAGCCCCCGCAGGGGGCGCGACGAGCAGTACTTC.

The chain recombines TRBV5-1 with TRBJ1-2, with 7 bases identical to TRBD1. Trimming removed 3 bases from V and 4 bases from J; junction bases left unmatched: 12. There are 16 residues in the CDR3. Germline V gene sequence: CDR1 SGHRS, CDR2 YFSETQ. The CDR3 DNA reads as TGCGCCAGCAGCTGGGGACAGCCCAACGGAGTCTATGGCTACACCTTC. Protein sequence: CASSWGQPNGVYGYTF.

This chain links TRBV6-5 with TRBJ2-7; D is perhaps TRBD1 or TRBD2 (6 bases each). The CDR3 is made up of 13 amino acids. V lost 8 bases and J lost 3, with 14 bases in between. The germline gives CDR1 MNHEY, CDR2 SVGAGI. CDR3 amino acids: CASQRGAHYEQYF. In DNA form, the CDR3 reads TGTGCCAGCCAGAGGGGGGCTCACTACGAGCAGTACTTC.

This chain links TRBV28 with TRBJ2-7, with 10 positions matching TRBD2. This CDR3 comprises 16 residues. The germline CDR1 and CDR2 sequences are MDHEN and SYDVKM. V was pared by 4 bases and J by 4 bases, with 10 bases of the junction left unmatched. This CDR3 reads CASSSSGELAGYEQYF. CDR3 DNA: TGTGCCAGCAGTTCCAGCGGTGAACTAGCGGGATACGAGCAGTACTTC.

The V call is TRBV5-4, the J call TRBJ2-3; D may be TRBD1 or TRBD2 (5 bases each). V was clipped by 1 base and J by 1 base, with 10 bases between them. This CDR3 has 15 amino acids. CDR1 is SGHNT and CDR2 is YYREEE in the germline V gene (reference sequence). The CDR3: CASSLFPGRTDTQYF. CDR3 DNA: TGTGCCAGCAGCTTGTTCCCGGGGCGCACAGATACGCAGTATTTT.

This clone appeared a single time. The chain carries TRBV7-2 and TRBJ2-1, with no clear D. Deletions cut 1 base from V and 1 base from J, with 8 bases between. From germline, CDR1 is SGHTA and CDR2 FQGNSA. The CDR3 spans 15 residues. The CDR3 DNA reads TGTGCCAGCAGCTTAGTGGGGTTTTCCTACAATGAGCAGTTCTTC. It encodes CASSLVGFSYNEQFF.

The rearrangement uses TRBV4-2 and TRBJ2-1, with 8 nucleotides matching TRBD2. This CDR3 spans 16 amino acids. Germline V CDR1 and CDR2: LGHNA, YNFKEQ. Trimming took 0 bases from V and 7 from J; bases not matched to a gene: 8. CDR3 sequence (DNA): TGTGCCAGCAGCCAAGATCCCAGCGGGAGTCCGAATGAGCAGTTCTTC. This encodes CASSQDPSGSPNEQFF.

The rearrangement links TRBV18 to TRBJ1-4, with TRBD1 as a possible D gene (6 bases). V was shortened by 4 bases and J by 3 bases, with 12 bases between the two germline ends. Per the germline V gene, CDR1 is KGHSH and CDR2 is LQKENI. The CDR3 sequence is 15 residues long. The CDR3 region is CASSRNRVPNEKLFF. The CDR3 nucleotides read TGTGCCAGCTCACGCAACAGGGTGCCTAATGAAAAACTGTTTTTT. Full variable domain (remainder filled in from reference TRBV18 and TRBJ1-4): NAGVMQNPRHLVRRRGQEARLRCSPMKGHSHVYWYRQLPEEGLKFMVYLQKENIIDESGMPKERFSAEFPKEGPSILRIQQVVRGDSAAYFCASSRNRVPNEKLFFGSGTQLSVL.

The CDR3 region has the DNA TGTGCCAGCAGCAAGCTACGGGGGAATGTGGACACAGATACGCAGTATTTT. This translates into CASSKLRGNVDTDTQYF. The chain uses TRBV21-1 and TRBJ2-3; the table's D call TRBD2 went unverified against the DNA. TRBV21-1 represents a pseudogene. The CDR3 runs to 17 residues.

This chain uses TRBV5-8 with TRBJ1-5, with a tentative D call TRBD1 (5 bases). Germline V CDR1 and CDR2: SGHTS, YDEGEE. CDR3 size: 13 residues. Trimming shortened V by 6 bases and J by 6 bases, and 13 bases separated the two germline ends. The CDR3 sequence is CASNWRGGQPQHF. CDR3 coding DNA: TGTGCCAGCAACTGGAGGGGTGGTCAGCCCCAGCATTTT.

The J gene is TRBJ2-2, the V gene TRBV5-1; 9 bases match TRBD1. The germline V gene encodes CDR1 SGHRS and CDR2 YFSETQ. The trim removed 6 bases at V and 7 bases at J, leaving 10 bases unmatched. The CDR3 has 15 residues. In nucleotides, the CDR3 is TGCGCCAGCACAGTTGGGACAGGGTCGAACGGGGAGCTGTTTTTT. The encoded protein is CASTVGTGSNGELFF. Variable domain in full (rest from reference TRBV5-1 and TRBJ2-2): KAGVTQTPRYLIKTRGQQVTLSCSPISGHRSVSWYQQTPGQGLQFLFEYFSETQRNKGNFPGRFSGRQFSNSRSEMNVSTLELGDSALYLCASTVGTGSNGELFFGEGSRLTVL.

J is TRBJ2-2 and V is TRBV7-3; possible D gene TRBD1, 6 bases. CDR1 is SGHTA, CDR2 FQGTGA, per germline. The CDR3 loop spans 12 amino acids. The V and J ends lost 5 bases and 7 bases respectively, with 8 bases between them. CDR3 nucleotide sequence: TGTGCCAGCAGCCCAGGGGTCGGGGAGCTGTTTTTT. This codes for CASSPGVGELFF.

The chain employs TRBV6-1 and TRBJ2-3, with D unresolved. The V and J ends lost 6 bases and 2 bases respectively, with 12 bases between them. From germline, CDR1 is MNHNS and CDR2 SASEGT. The CDR3 spans 14 residues. CDR3 amino acids: CASRGSYNTDTQYF. The CDR3 region has the DNA TGTGCCAGCAGGGGCAGCTACAACACAGATACGCAGTATTTT.